This record concerns one TCR beta chain sequence. Per germline, CDR1 SGHTA and CDR2 FQGNSA. Losses at the gene ends were 5 bases for V and 5 bases for J; bases not matched to a gene: 6. The CDR3 has 15 residues. The data belong to a study of blood T cell repertoires in COVID-19. Data came from immunoSEQ multiplex PCR; TCRdb stores just in-frame clones and leaves some out. The data show under 200,000 clones, with 70% to 90% seen just once and roughly 0.57% held by the top ten. Enrolment of Seattle patients took place during active infection, and they were followed longitudinally. Sequencing used peripheral blood. The receptor was isolated from a man in his 60s with COVID-19, enrolled during active disease. The chain couples TRBV7-2 to TRBJ2-5; 12 bases are shared with TRBD2. The chain's CDR3 is CASSPLAGGGETQYF. The CDR3 DNA sequence: TGTGCCAGCAGCCCACTAGCGGGGGGCGGTGAGACCCAGTACTTC.